This T cell receptor beta chain emerged from a study of memory B cells and T cells in multiple sclerosis. The length of the CDR3 is 14 residues. CDR1 SGHRS and CDR2 YFSETQ come from the germline V gene. Findings of the study overall: Shared clonotype counts depended on differing compartment clone-set sizes and were normalized.

This clone was recorded only once. No antigen is known for it. Data came from immunoSEQ multiplex PCR; TCRdb stores just in-frame clones and leaves some out. The table includes 550 to 750 clones, about three quarters detected once. The specimen sequenced was brain tissue. The V and J genes are TRBV5-1 and TRBJ2-5; tentatively, D is TRBD2 (5 bases). Judging by the DNA end, TRBJ2-7 fits better; the J call may be wrong. The clonotype comes from a human donor with multiple sclerosis. The CDR3 protein is CASSSVLDSYEQYF. The DNA of the CDR3 is TGCGCCAGCAGCTCCGTACTAGACTCCTACGAGCAGTACTTC.